The rows below give T cell receptor beta chains drawn from one sample of a study of blood T cells in healthy people across ages. TCRdb analysed the 5' RACE reads with MiXCR anew, one entry per CDR3 protein. The table lists approximately 780,000 distinct CDR3 sequences, approximately 24% of them singletons. The same specimen was also included in a second study, on T cells of mothers and their children.

Sequenced sample: blood. All receptors derive from a boy aged 5-17 years in good health. Each CDR3 is given with its conserved first and last residue. The order of the fields is clone size, D gene, J gene, V gene, CDR3 DNA, CDR3 protein. The D gene is left open where the match is weak. For some rows the clone size is stated as once, few or many, or as a class when expanded; others skip it.

>-|-|TRBJ1-1|TRBV5-1
TGCGCCAGCAGCAACCCGGGACAAAGTACGACTGAAGCTTTCTTT
CASSNPGQSTTEAFF
>-|-|TRBJ1-2|TRBV25-1
TGTGCCAGCAGTGTGCCGTCAGGGTCCGGTGTAGGCTATGGCTACACCTTC
CASSVPSGSGVGYGYTF
>-|-|TRBJ2-5|TRBV12-3/TRBV12-4
TGTGCCAGCAGTCGGAGAGGGGGGGCCGAGAGGTTCTTC
CASSRRGGAERFF
>-|TRBD2|TRBJ2-7|TRBV12-3/TRBV12-4
TGTGCCAGCAGGTCAACCGATAGCGGGGGGGCAGACGAGCAGTACTTC
CASRSTDSGGADEQYF
>-|-|TRBJ2-1|TRBV9
TGTGCCAGCAGCGCAGGGCCTAACCCCAGCTCCTACAATGAGCAGTTCTTC
CASSAGPNPSSYNEQFF
>-|TRBD1|TRBJ2-3|TRBV7-3
TGTGCCAGCAGCTTGGGACCGGGACAGGCCACAGATACGCAGTATTTT
CASSLGPGQATDTQYF
>-|-|TRBJ1-2|TRBV6-5
TGTGCCAGCAGTTACTCCGGCCAGGATTGGGAAAACTATGGCTACACCTTC
CASSYSGQDWENYGYTF
>-|-|TRBJ2-3|TRBV29-1
TGCAGCGTCCGAATCCCGGGCCACACAGATACGCAGTATTTT
CSVRIPGHTDTQYF
>-|-|TRBJ2-1|TRBV12-3/TRBV12-4
TGTGCCAGCAGGCTACAGGGCGGAAAGGACAATGAGCAGTTCTTC
CASRLQGGKDNEQFF
>-|TRBD2|TRBJ2-3|TRBV20-1
TGCAGTGCTAGACCGCTAGCGGGGGGCGATACGCAGTATTTT
CSARPLAGGDTQYF
>few|-|TRBJ2-7|TRBV20-1
TGCAGTGCTAGAGGTAACCGACAGCCAGGCTCCTACGAGCAGTACTTC
CSARGNRQPGSYEQYF
>-|-|TRBJ2-4|TRBV13
TGTGCCAGCAGCTCCCAGACAGGTGCTCCGTACTTC
CASSSQTGAPYF